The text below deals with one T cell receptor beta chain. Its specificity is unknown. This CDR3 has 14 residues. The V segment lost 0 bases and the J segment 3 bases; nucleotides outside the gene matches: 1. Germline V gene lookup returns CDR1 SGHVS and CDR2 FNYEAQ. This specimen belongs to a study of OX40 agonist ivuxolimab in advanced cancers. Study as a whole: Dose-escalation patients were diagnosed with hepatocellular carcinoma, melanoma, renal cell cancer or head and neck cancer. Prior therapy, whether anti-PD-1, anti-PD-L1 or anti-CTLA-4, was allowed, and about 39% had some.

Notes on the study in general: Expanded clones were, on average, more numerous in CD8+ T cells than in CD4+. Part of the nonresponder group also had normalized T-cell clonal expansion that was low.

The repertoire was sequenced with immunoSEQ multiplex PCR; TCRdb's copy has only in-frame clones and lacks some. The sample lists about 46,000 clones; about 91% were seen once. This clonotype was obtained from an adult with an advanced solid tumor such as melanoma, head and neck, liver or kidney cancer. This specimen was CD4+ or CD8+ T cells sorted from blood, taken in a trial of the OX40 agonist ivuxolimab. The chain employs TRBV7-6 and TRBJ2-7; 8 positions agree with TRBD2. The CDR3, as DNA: TGTGCCAGCAGCTTAGCCCTAGCGGGCTACGAGCAGTACTTC. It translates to CASSLALAGYEQYF.